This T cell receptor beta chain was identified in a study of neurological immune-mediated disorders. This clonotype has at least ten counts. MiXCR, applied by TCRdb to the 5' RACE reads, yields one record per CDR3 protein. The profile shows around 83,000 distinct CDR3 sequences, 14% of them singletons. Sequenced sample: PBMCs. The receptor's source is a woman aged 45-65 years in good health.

CDR3 sequence: CAISSGSPGRDTQYF. DNA for the CDR3: TGTGCCATCAGTAGCGGGAGCCCCGGCAGGGATACGCAGTATTTT. This chain connects TRBV10-3 to TRBJ2-3; the match to TRBD2 covers 8 bases. V shed 5 bases and J 6 bases; nucleotides not matched to a gene: 10. The CDR3 loop spans 15 amino acids. From germline, CDR1 is ENHRY and CDR2 SYGVKD.